This record concerns one T cell receptor (beta chain) sequence. Negative isolation was used for CD8+ and CD4+ T cells and FACS enrichment for TEMRA cells. Reverse transcription of roughly 0.45 to 1 ug RNA used random hexamers. MiXCR, run by TCRdb on the immunoSEQ multiplex PCR reads, gives a single entry per CDR3 protein. Of hundreds of thousands of distinct CDR3 sequences in the sample, 85% to 95% were seen once. V lost 0 bases and J 8 bases, leaving 20 bases between the germline ends. Germline V gives CDR1 MGHRA, CDR2 YSYEKL. The CDR3 is made up of 17 amino acids. This specimen belongs to a study of CD8 T cells in Susac syndrome. At the level of the study: Roughly six sequenced Susac syndrome patients had clinically active disease, while under ten were in remission.

This receptor was identified in a human donor with Susac syndrome. The material sequenced was CD4+ T cells from PBMCs. The chain employs TRBV4-1 and TRBJ1-5; D is unresolved. In DNA form, the CDR3 reads TGCGCCAGCAGCCAAGAGGGCGTGCCCCAAGGGAGGGAGCCCCAGCATTTT. It specifies CASSQEGVPQGREPQHF.